The rows below give T cell receptor beta chains drawn from one sample of a study of OX40 agonist ivuxolimab in advanced cancers. Sequencing was performed with immunoSEQ multiplex PCR; in TCRdb, only in-frame clones are kept and a portion is missing. The sample includes 25,000 to 35,000 clones, around 80% seen only once; the top ten take 20% to 25%. The material sequenced was CD4+ or CD8+ T cells sorted from blood, taken in a trial of the OX40 agonist ivuxolimab. The receptor set was obtained from an adult with an advanced solid tumor such as melanoma, head and neck, liver or kidney cancer. Each CDR3 is given with its conserved first and last residue. The D gene is left open where the match is weak. The size entry is marked missing in some rows and otherwise reads once, few, many or a size class.

NA	TRBV2	NA	TRBJ1-2	CASRESAVDYGYTF	TGTGCCAGCAGGGAGTCGGCAGTGGACTATGGCTACACCTTC
TRBD2	TRBV5-1	NA	TRBJ2-6	CASRGGSGANVLTF	TGCGCCAGCCGGGGGGGCTCTGGGGCCAACGTCCTGACTTTC
TRBD1	TRBV6-6	NA	TRBJ2-7	CASSYTPGQGPYEQYF	TGTGCCAGCAGCTATACACCGGGACAGGGTCCCTACGAGCAGTACTTC
NA	TRBV14	NA	TRBJ2-7	CASSRGGSHEQYF	TGTGCCAGCAGTCGTGGAGGGAGCCACGAGCAGTACTTC
NA	TRBV7-9	NA	TRBJ1-5	CASNQNDNQPQHF	TGTGCCAGCAACCAGAACGATAATCAGCCCCAGCATTTT
NA	TRBV9	NA	TRBJ2-6	CASARGGLAGANVLTF	TGTGCCTCCGCGAGAGGAGGGCTGGCTGGGGCCAACGTCCTGACTTTC
TRBD1	TRBV30	NA	TRBJ1-6	CAWTGTGHSPLHF	TGTGCCTGGACCGGGACAGGACATTCACCCCTCCACTTT
TRBD1	TRBV2	NA	TRBJ1-1	CASSALGQQFTEAFF	TGTGCCAGCAGTGCACTGGGACAGCAATTCACTGAAGCTTTCTTT
NA	TRBV7-9	few	TRBJ1-6	CASRKVDNSPLHF	TGTGCCAGCAGGAAAGTCGATAATTCACCCCTCCACTTT
NA	TRBV11-3	NA	TRBJ1-1	CASSLDPGDRAFF	TGTGCCAGCAGCTTAGATCCAGGGGATAGAGCTTTCTTT
NA	TRBV19	NA	TRBJ2-1	CASSKGREAYNEQFF	TGTGCCAGTAGTAAGGGCAGGGAGGCCTACAATGAGCAGTTCTTC
NA	TRBV11-2	NA	TRBJ2-7	CASSLGAGAEQYF	TGTGCCAGCAGCTTAGGGGCGGGGGCCGAGCAGTACTTC
TRBD2	TRBV7-9	NA	TRBJ2-3	CASSRLAGGPGGTDTQYF	TGTGCCAGCAGCCGACTAGCGGGGGGGCCCGGGGGCACAGATACGCAGTATTTT
NA	TRBV7-2	few	TRBJ1-6	CASSPGQLLNSPLHF	TGTGCCAGCAGCCCTGGACAGTTGTTAAATTCACCCCTCCACTTT
TRBD1	TRBV19	NA	TRBJ1-1	CASSADRGPTEAFF	TGTGCCAGTAGTGCCGACAGGGGGCCGACTGAAGCTTTCTTT
NA	TRBV6-6	NA	TRBJ2-7	CASRTGQGGRSYEQYF	TGTGCCAGCAGGACGGGGCAAGGGGGACGGTCCTACGAGCAGTACTTC
TRBD1	TRBV28	NA	TRBJ1-5	CASSLFVTGGGQPQHF	TGTGCCAGCAGTTTATTTGTGACAGGGGGAGGCCAGCCCCAGCATTTT
TRBD1	TRBV2	NA	TRBJ1-1	CASSGGTARTEAFF	TGTGCCAGCAGTGGAGGGACAGCTCGCACTGAAGCTTTCTTT
NA	TRBV7-9	NA	TRBJ1-3	CASSQDTGNTIYF	TGTGCCAGCAGCCAGGACACTGGAAACACCATATATTTT
NA	TRBV2	NA	TRBJ2-7	CASSEGFGRPYEQYF	TGTGCCAGCAGTGAAGGTTTCGGCAGGCCCTACGAGCAGTACTTC
NA	TRBV5-6	NA	TRBJ2-1	CASSLEWTGRGNEQFF	TGTGCCAGCAGCTTAGAGTGGACAGGGAGGGGGAATGAGCAGTTCTTC
TRBD2	TRBV12-5	NA	TRBJ2-1	CASGLGSGGPYNEQFF	TGTGCTAGTGGTTTGGGTAGCGGGGGGCCTTACAATGAGCAGTTCTTC
NA	TRBV28	NA	TRBJ1-2	CASRPGNDYGYTF	TGTGCCAGCAGACCCGGGAATGACTATGGCTACACCTTC
NA	TRBV4-2	few	TRBJ2-7	CASSQPHLSYEQYF	TGTGCCAGCAGCCAACCCCACCTTTCCTACGAGCAGTACTTC
NA	TRBV28	NA	TRBJ2-3	CASSSYRTDTQYF	TGTGCCAGCAGTTCTTATCGCACAGATACGCAGTATTTT
NA	TRBV7-9	NA	TRBJ1-1	CASSLAFVRSEAFF	TGTGCCAGCAGCTTAGCGTTCGTACGTAGCGAAGCTTTCTTT
TRBD1	TRBV6-1	NA	TRBJ1-1	CASSAYGGTANTEAFF	TGTGCCAGCAGTGCCTACGGAGGGACAGCGAACACTGAAGCTTTCTTT
TRBD2	TRBV11-2	NA	TRBJ2-5	CASSLDRGAGGLIVETQYF	TGTGCCAGCAGCTTAGATCGCGGAGCGGGGGGGCTCATTGTTGAGACCCAGTACTTC
TRBD1	TRBV7-2	NA	TRBJ2-1	CASSLERDRDNEQFF	TGTGCCAGCAGCTTAGAGAGGGACAGGGACAATGAGCAGTTCTTC
NA	TRBV28	few	TRBJ2-5	CASSFFGGTDGSQYF	TGTGCCAGCAGTTTCTTCGGAGGGACAGACGGATCCCAGTACTTC
NA	TRBV19	NA	TRBJ1-1	CASSPHRVGTEAFF	TGTGCCAGTAGTCCACACAGGGTCGGCACTGAAGCTTTCTTT
TRBD1	TRBV6-1	NA	TRBJ1-1	CASSDEGGRTEAFF	TGTGCCAGCAGTGATGAAGGGGGCAGGACTGAAGCTTTCTTT
TRBD1	TRBV4-1	medium-sized	TRBJ2-1	CASSQPGRDRDNEQFF	TGCGCCAGCAGCCAGCCCGGCCGGGACAGAGACAATGAGCAGTTCTTC
NA	TRBV15	NA	TRBJ2-1	CATSRDLGNYNEQFF	TGTGCCACCAGCAGAGATCTGGGAAACTACAATGAGCAGTTCTTC
NA	TRBV28	NA	TRBJ2-3	CASSLWGGQISSTDTQYF	TGTGCCAGCAGTTTATGGGGGGGACAGATCTCTAGCACAGATACGCAGTATTTT
TRBD2	TRBV5-1	NA	TRBJ2-1	CASSFSSGGANEQFF	TGCGCCAGCAGCTTTTCTAGCGGGGGGGCGAATGAGCAGTTCTTC
NA	TRBV2	NA	TRBJ2-3	CASRTPLADTQYF	TGTGCCAGCAGGACCCCTCTAGCAGATACGCAGTATTTT
NA	TRBV5-1	NA	TRBJ1-2	CASSLNPLVNYGYTF	TGCGCCAGCAGCTTAAACCCCCTGGTTAACTATGGCTACACCTTC
TRBD1	TRBV18	NA	TRBJ2-2	CASSPAPGQGHTGELFF	TGTGCCAGCTCACCGGCTCCGGGACAGGGACACACCGGGGAGCTGTTTTTT
NA	TRBV4-1	NA	TRBJ1-2	CASSLQTNYGYTF	TGCGCCAGCAGTCTTCAAACTAACTATGGCTACACCTTC
NA	TRBV7-9	NA	TRBJ2-5	CASSPDGLETQYF	TGTGCCAGCAGCCCCGACGGGTTGGAGACCCAGTACTTC
TRBD2	TRBV7-2	once	TRBJ2-3	CASSFVAGSTDTQYF	TGTGCCAGCAGCTTCGTAGCGGGGAGCACAGATACGCAGTATTTT
TRBD2	TRBV6-6	NA	TRBJ2-3	CASTGGAPDTQYF	TGTGCCAGCACCGGGGGGGCGCCAGATACGCAGTATTTT
NA	TRBV30	NA	TRBJ2-1	CALSKTGNEQFF	TGTGCCCTATCAAAGACAGGCAATGAGCAGTTCTTC
TRBD1	TRBV4-2	NA	TRBJ2-7	CASSPTGQGGYEQYF	TGTGCCAGCAGCCCCACAGGACAGGGAGGCTACGAGCAGTACTTC
TRBD2	TRBV30	NA	TRBJ2-1	CAWREPAGGYHNEQFF	TGTGCCTGGAGGGAGCCAGCGGGGGGTTATCACAATGAGCAGTTCTTC
NA	TRBV10-2	NA	TRBJ1-6	CASRPGVRRVLHF	TGCGCCAGCCGACCGGGGGTCCGTAGGGTCCTCCACTTT
NA	TRBV7-2	NA	TRBJ2-3	CASSALRPGLADTQYF	TGTGCCAGCAGCGCCCTTCGTCCGGGGTTGGCAGATACGCAGTATTTT
NA	TRBV10-2	once	TRBJ1-1	CASSERLRAEAFF	TGCGCCAGCAGTGAGAGGCTCAGGGCTGAAGCTTTCTTT
TRBD2	TRBV29-1	NA	TRBJ2-5	CSAGTSGGTQYF	TGCAGCGCAGGGACTAGCGGAGGGACCCAGTACTTC
TRBD1	TRBV7-7	NA	TRBJ2-3	CASSFGTGPTYTQYF	TGTGCCAGCAGCTTCGGGACAGGTCCAACGTATACGCAGTATTTT
NA	TRBV27	NA	TRBJ2-2	CASSLQGGELFF	TGTGCCAGCAGTTTGCAGGGCGGGGAGCTGTTTTTT
NA	TRBV28	NA	TRBJ1-5	CASSSNNQPQHF	TGTGCCAGCAGTTCCAATAATCAGCCCCAGCATTTT